The 7 T cell receptor beta chains below were found in one sample sequenced in a study of CD8+ T cells in alopecia areata. As for treatment: oral pan-JAK inhibitor, 5-10 mg twice daily. The authors extracted RNA and reverse transcribed it into cDNA as the sequencing template. The protocol was immunoSEQ multiplex PCR, while the TCRdb copy is restricted to in-frame clones and leaves out a portion. The repertoire consists of approximately 180,000 clones, with about 53% occurring once and the leading ten covering 10% to 12%. The sequencing here drew on CD8+ T cells sorted from blood, taken at week 24, from a patient treated with tofacitinib. The receptors come from a human donor with alopecia areata.

This chain connects TRBV7-8 to TRBJ2-7; 7 bases fit TRBD1. This CDR3 has 12 amino acids. The V gene end was trimmed by 5 bases and the J gene end by 5 bases; junction bases not matched to a gene: 3. Germline CDR1 reads SGHVS; CDR2 reads FQNEAQ. The CDR3 region has the DNA TGTGCCAGCAGCGAAGACAGGGACGAGCAGTACTTC. Translating it yields CASSEDRDEQYF.

The gene calls are TRBV29-1 and TRBJ1-2; D gene uncertain. The CDR3 totals 13 residues. In germline, CDR1 is SQVTM, CDR2 ANQGSEA. The ends were cut back, 3 bases at V and 8 bases at J, with 16 bases in the middle. The DNA for the CDR3 is TGCAGCGTTGAGCTACCAGGAGGCAGCGGCTACACCTTC. Translation gives CSVELPGGSGYTF.

The chain recombines TRBV21-1 with TRBJ1-2; the table gives TRBD1 as D, unverified against the DNA. TRBV21-1 is annotated as a pseudogene. The CDR3 is 14 residues long. The CDR3 sequence is CASSRLDRDHGYTF. Here the CDR3 DNA reads TGTGCCAGCAGCAGATTAGACAGGGATCATGGCTACACCTTC.

This clone was seen more than once but under ten times. The chain joins TRBV29-1 to TRBJ1-2; D might be TRBD1 (6 bases). CDR1 is SQVTM, CDR2 ANQGSEA, per germline. This CDR3 region has 13 residues. V lost 3 bases and J lost 6, with 14 bases in between. This CDR3 reads CSVDSGGPDGYTF. CDR3 nucleotide sequence: TGCAGCGTTGACTCGGGGGGCCCAGATGGCTACACCTTC.

The genes are TRBV30 and TRBJ2-1, with D perhaps assigned TRBD1 or TRBD2 (5 bases each). CDR3 length: 15 residues. Germline V CDR1 and CDR2: GTSNPN, SVGIG (reference sequence). The V end lost 1 base, the J end lost 8 bases, and 18 bases lay between the germline ends. The DNA for the CDR3 is TGTGCCTGGAGTGACGGGACGCGTCGGGCTTATGAGCAGTTCTTC. Translation: CAWSDGTRRAYEQFF. The full variable domain, its missing parts supplied by reference TRBV30 and TRBJ2-1, is SQTIHQWPATLVQPVGSPLSLECTVEGTSNPNLYWYRQAAGRGLQLLFYSVGIGQISSEVPQNLSASRPQDRQFILSSKKLLLSDSGFYLCAWSDGTRRAYEQFFGPGTRLTVL.

This clone was seen more than once but under ten times. The chain recombines TRBV6-6 with TRBJ2-5; D gene unclear. Germline V gene lookup returns CDR1 MNHNY and CDR2 SVGAGI (reference sequence). This CDR3 spans 12 amino acids. V gave up 0 bases and J gave up 5 bases, with 4 bases separating them. In DNA, the CDR3 is TGTGCCAGCAGTTACTCGGTGGAGACCCAGTACTTC. As protein: CASSYSVETQYF.

This clone turned up a few times. V and J are TRBV29-1 and TRBJ1-4; D is ambiguous. Trimming cost V 2 bases and J 8 bases, with 6 bases left between them. Germline V gene data show CDR1 as SQVTM and CDR2 as ANQGSEA. The length of the CDR3 is 11 residues. The CDR3 nucleotides read TGCAGCGTTGAATTGGAGGAAAAACTGTTTTTT. Its protein product is CSVELEEKLFF.